This T cell receptor beta chain was captured by sequencing in a study of blood T cells in healthy people across ages. This CDR3 region has 15 residues. The V end lost 1 base, the J end lost 0 bases, and 10 bases lay between the germline ends. Germline V lookup: CDR1 LGHDT, CDR2 YNNKEL (reference sequence). With a J-beta primer mix and a sample-barcoded 5' primer, a second PCR ran roughly 6 to 11 cycles. The template-switch adaptor was a 5' adaptor with 12 random nucleotides. It tagged each cDNA molecule. In TCRdb, the 5' RACE reads were re-called with MiXCR into one record per CDR3 protein. The table shows 1.8 million or so distinct CDR3 sequences, with roughly 43% occurring only once.

The chain has TRBV3-1 and TRBJ2-7, with D possibly being TRBD2 (5 bases). This receptor was taken from a human donor in good health. Specimen: blood. CDR3 sequence: CASSQGPGSSYEQYF. The CDR3 DNA reads TGTGCCAGCAGCCAAGGTCCGGGGTCCTCCTACGAGCAGTACTTC.